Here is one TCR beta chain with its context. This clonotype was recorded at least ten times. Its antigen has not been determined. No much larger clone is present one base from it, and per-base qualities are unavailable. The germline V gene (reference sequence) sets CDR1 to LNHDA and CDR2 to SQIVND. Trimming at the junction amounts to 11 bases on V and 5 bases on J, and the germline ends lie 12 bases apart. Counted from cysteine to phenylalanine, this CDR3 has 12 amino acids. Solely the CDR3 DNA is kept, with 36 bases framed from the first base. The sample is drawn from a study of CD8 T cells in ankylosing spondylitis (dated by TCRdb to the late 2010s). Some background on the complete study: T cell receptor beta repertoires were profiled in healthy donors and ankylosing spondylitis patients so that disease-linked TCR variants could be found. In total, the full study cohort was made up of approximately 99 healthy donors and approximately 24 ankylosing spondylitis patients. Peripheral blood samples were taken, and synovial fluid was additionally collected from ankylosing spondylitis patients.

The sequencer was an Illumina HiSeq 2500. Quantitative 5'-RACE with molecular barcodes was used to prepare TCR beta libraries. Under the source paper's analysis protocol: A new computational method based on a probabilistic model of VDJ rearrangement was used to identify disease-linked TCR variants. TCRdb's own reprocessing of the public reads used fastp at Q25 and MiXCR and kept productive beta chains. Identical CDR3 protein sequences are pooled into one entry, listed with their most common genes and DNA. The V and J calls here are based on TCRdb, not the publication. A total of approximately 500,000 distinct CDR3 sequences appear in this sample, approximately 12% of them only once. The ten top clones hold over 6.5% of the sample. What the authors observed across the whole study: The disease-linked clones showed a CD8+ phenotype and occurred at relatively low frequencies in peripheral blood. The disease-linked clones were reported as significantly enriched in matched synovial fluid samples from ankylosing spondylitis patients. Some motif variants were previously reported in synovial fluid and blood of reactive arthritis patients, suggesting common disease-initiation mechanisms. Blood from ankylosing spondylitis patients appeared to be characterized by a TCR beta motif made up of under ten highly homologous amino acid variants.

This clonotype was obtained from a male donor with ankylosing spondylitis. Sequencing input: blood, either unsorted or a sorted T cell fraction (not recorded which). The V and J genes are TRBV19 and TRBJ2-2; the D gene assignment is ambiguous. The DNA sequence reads TGTGCCTCCAGGCTGTGGACCGGGGAGCTGTTTTTT. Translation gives CASRLWTGELFF.